This entry lists 30 T cell receptor beta chains sequenced from one sample in a study of T-cell memory formation after mild COVID-19 (dated by TCRdb to about 2021). To prepare the library, 5' RACE was applied. TCRdb records Illumina NovaSeq 6000 as the sequencer. TCRdb applied fastp at Q25 and MiXCR to the public reads, then kept only in-frame beta chains. Each record represents a unique CDR3 protein, reported with the most common genes and DNA among its rows. In all, the sample holds approximately 100,000 distinct CDR3 sequences, and 11% of those were seen once. The leading ten clones occupy about 40% of the sample. Input material: PBMCs or a T cell subset sorted from them (not recorded which). The receptors stem from a man younger than 35 who had mild COVID-19 (a few samples of this study predate the infection). The sample titles of this study are shuffled in the database, so cell type and time point are left out; the donor was told from shared clones.

In this sample, this clonotype turned up a few times. The V gene is TRBV7-9, the J gene TRBJ1-4; D remains ambiguous. The ends were cut back, 8 bases at V and 7 bases at J, with 23 bases in the middle. The germline V gene has CDR1 SEHNR and CDR2 FQNEAQ (reference sequence). The CDR3 contains 16 residues. The CDR3 nucleotides read TGTGCCAGCTCCCTTTCCGAAAGTAGGTCGGGTGAAAAACTGTTTTTT. Its translation: CASSLSESRSGEKLFF.

This clonotype was counted a few times. The chain is built from TRBV6-6 and TRBJ1-1; D remains ambiguous. CDR3 length: 16 residues. V gave up 0 bases and J gave up 1 base, with 12 bases separating them. From germline, CDR1 is MNHNY and CDR2 SVGAGI (reference sequence). The CDR3 reads CASSYSAQIPNTEAFF. The CDR3 DNA sequence: TGTGCCAGCAGTTACTCGGCCCAGATACCGAACACTGAAGCTTTCTTT.

The V call is TRBV7-9, the J call TRBJ1-6; no reliable D call. CDR3 length: 15 amino acids. Germline V lookup: CDR1 SEHNR, CDR2 FQNEAQ (reference sequence). V was shortened by 1 base and J by 8 bases, with 12 bases between the two germline ends. CDR3 in DNA: TGTGCCAGCAGCTTAGTTGGGCCACCCGATTCACCCCTCCACTTT. Protein: CASSLVGPPDSPLHF.

This clonotype was detected many times. The chain is built from TRBV7-3 and TRBJ2-1, with D tentatively TRBD1 (5 bases). The CDR3 is 15 amino acids. Germline V gene data show CDR1 as SGHTA and CDR2 as FQGTGA. V lost 2 bases and J 4 bases, leaving 12 bases between the germline ends. In DNA form, the CDR3 reads TGTGCCAGCAGCTTAGAAGGGGATGGGTACAATGAGCAGTTCTTC. Protein product: CASSLEGDGYNEQFF.

This chain links TRBV20-1 with TRBJ1-3; D gene uncertain. CDR1 is DFQATT, CDR2 SNEGSKA, per germline (reference sequence). This CDR3 has 12 residues. Trimming stripped 3 bases from V and 4 bases from J, with 7 bases between. CDR3 coding DNA: TGCAGTGCTAGGGGGTTCGGAAACACCATATATTTT. Encoded protein: CSARGFGNTIYF.

In its sample, this clonotype was seen a few times. V is TRBV12-3 or TRBV12-4 and J is TRBJ2-2; D might be TRBD1 or TRBD2, each matching 5 bases. Trimming shortened V by 5 bases and J by 5 bases, and 15 bases separated the two germline ends. There are 15 residues in the CDR3. The CDR3 here is CASSPPGAETGELFF. CDR3 bases: TGTGCCAGCAGTCCTCCCGGGGCGGAAACCGGGGAGCTGTTTTTT.

The chain uses TRBV29-1 and TRBJ1-2; 8 nucleotides line up with TRBD1. Germline assignment: CDR1 SQVTM and CDR2 ANQGSEA. Trimming cost V 6 bases and J 2 bases; bases outside gene matches: 2. The CDR3 is 12 amino acids. CDR3 sequence: CSVNRGNYGYTF. CDR3 bases: TGCAGCGTAAACAGGGGGAACTATGGCTACACCTTC.

There are a few counts of this clonotype. The chain recombines TRBV7-9 with TRBJ1-1, with D unclear. Germline-derived CDR1 and CDR2 are SEHNR and FQNEAQ (reference sequence). The CDR3 loop spans 11 amino acids. Trimming shortened V by 4 bases and J by 8 bases, and 8 bases separated the two germline ends. CDR3 sequence (DNA): TGTGCCAGCAGCTACGGGAGAGAAGCTTTCTTT. This encodes CASSYGREAFF.

This clonotype appeared a single time. The CDR3 bases are TGCGCCAGCAGCCCCGGGGACCGCCAAGAGACCCAGTACTTC. Translated: CASSPGDRQETQYF. V usage is TRBV4-1 and J usage is TRBJ2-5, with D perhaps matching TRBD1 or TRBD2 (5 bases each). The CDR3 has 14 amino acids. Germline V gene sequence: CDR1 MGHRA, CDR2 YSYEKL. V lost 4 bases, J lost 1 base, and 10 bases lay in between.

The chain couples TRBV28 to TRBJ2-7; D is undetermined. The CDR3 runs to 14 residues. In germline, CDR1 is MDHEN, CDR2 SYDVKM. Trimming stripped 1 base from V and 5 bases from J, with 12 bases between. This chain's CDR3 is CASSLYGKGDEQYV. Written as DNA, the CDR3 is TGTGCCAGCAGTTTATACGGTAAAGGAGACGAGCAGTACGTC.

The table lists this clonotype with a few counts. The V call is TRBV28, the J call TRBJ1-2; D gene ambiguous. V was pared by 3 bases and J by 0 bases, with 8 bases between. Germline CDR1 reads MDHEN; CDR2 reads SYDVKM. The CDR3 has 14 residues. CDR3 amino acids: CASSFWVANYGYTF. CDR3 coding DNA: TGTGCCAGCAGTTTTTGGGTAGCTAACTATGGCTACACCTTC.

The rearrangement joins TRBV11-3 to TRBJ2-2, with TRBD1 matching over 7 bases. J was trimmed by 3 bases and V by 5 bases; bases with no gene match: 9. CDR3 length equals 16 residues. Germline V lookup: CDR1 SGHNT, CDR2 YENEEA. CDR3 bases: TGTGCCAGCAGCCCGCCAGGGGGACGGGACACCGGGGAGCTGTTTTTT. Protein sequence: CASSPPGGRDTGELFF. The full variable domain, its missing parts supplied by reference TRBV11-3 and TRBJ2-2, is EAGVVQSPRYKIIEKKQPVAFWCNPISGHNTLYWYLQNLGQGPELLIRYENEEAVDDSQLPKDRFSAERLKGVDSTLKIQPAELGDSAVYLCASSPPGGRDTGELFFGEGSRLTVL.

The chain carries TRBV6-2 or TRBV6-3 and TRBJ2-5; TRBD2 agrees at 10 bases. CDR1 is MNHEY, CDR2 SVGEGT, per germline. The CDR3 extends over 20 amino acids. V gave up 2 bases and J gave up 0 bases; unmatched junction bases: 15. The CDR3 DNA sequence: TGTGCCAGCAGTTACCCGGCACAAGACCCGGGACTAGCGAACCAAGAGACCCAGTACTTC. Protein sequence: CASSYPAQDPGLANQETQYF.

V is TRBV7-6 and J is TRBJ2-5, with TRBD2 identical over 15 bases. In germline, CDR1 is SGHVS, CDR2 FNYEAQ. The CDR3 runs to 15 residues. Trimming removed 10 bases from V and 4 bases from J; junction bases left unmatched: 7. The CDR3 DNA follows: TGTGCCACCGGACTAGCGGGGGGGCCGGGAGAGACCCAGTACTTC. Protein: CATGLAGGPGETQYF.

This clonotype was recorded a few times. The V gene is TRBV20-1, the J gene TRBJ2-2; tentatively, D is TRBD1 or TRBD2 (5 bases each). The CDR3 loop spans 13 amino acids. The germline V gene has CDR1 DFQATT and CDR2 SNEGSKA (reference sequence). The ends were cut back, 6 bases at V and 3 bases at J, with 11 bases in the middle. The CDR3 spells CSALPGHTGELFF. CDR3 coding DNA: TGCAGTGCATTACCGGGACACACCGGGGAGCTGTTTTTT.

V usage is TRBV20-1 and J usage is TRBJ2-7; a weak D match, TRBD1 (6 bases). The CDR3 spans 15 residues. The ends were cut back, 6 bases at V and 7 bases at J, with 25 bases in the middle. Germline V gives CDR1 DFQATT, CDR2 SNEGSKA (reference sequence). The CDR3 here is CSASLWTDFVWEQYV. In DNA form, the CDR3 reads TGCAGTGCCTCACTCTGGACAGACTTCGTTTGGGAGCAGTACGTC.

This clonotype was observed a handful of times. The chain has TRBV20-1 and TRBJ2-5; 7 bases match TRBD1. J gave up 2 bases and V 7 bases, and 16 bases lay outside the gene matches. CDR3 length: 16 amino acids. The germline CDR1 and CDR2 sequences are DFQATT and SNEGSKA (reference sequence). The CDR3 loop is CSGSQPGQMLQETQYF. The CDR3 DNA sequence: TGCAGTGGCAGTCAACCGGGACAGATGCTTCAAGAGACCCAGTACTTC.

This chain joins TRBV6-2 or TRBV6-3 and TRBJ2-4; D not resolved. Per germline, CDR1 MNHEY and CDR2 SVGEGT. The germline V and J ends were trimmed by 5 bases and 2 bases, with 16 bases remaining between them. CDR3 length: 16 amino acids. For the CDR3, the DNA is TGTGCCAGCAGTCCTCGAAGTATCTCCCCCAAAAACATTCAGTACTTC. Translated: CASSPRSISPKNIQYF.

This clonotype was picked up many times. The rearrangement uses TRBV5-1 and TRBJ1-4; D is uncertain. V dropped 1 base and J dropped 5 bases, with 9 bases sitting between them. The CDR3 extends over 14 amino acids. From germline, CDR1 is SGHRS and CDR2 YFSETQ. The CDR3: CASSLYSVNEKLFF. For the CDR3, the DNA is TGCGCCAGCAGCTTGTACAGCGTCAATGAAAAACTGTTTTTT.

The rearrangement uses TRBV7-2 and TRBJ1-6; possible D gene TRBD1, 5 bases. Germline CDR1 and CDR2: SGHTA and FQGNSA. This CDR3 has 14 amino acids. V lost 1 base and J 14 bases, leaving 15 bases between the germline ends. The CDR3 DNA is TGTGCCAGCAGCTTAGAATTGACTCTGGGGGCCCTCCACTTT. Protein: CASSLELTLGALHF. Filled out from reference TRBV7-2 and TRBJ1-6, the complete variable domain reads GAGVSQSPSNKVTEKGKDVELRCDPISGHTALYWYRQSLGQGLEFLIYFQGNSAPDKSGLPSDRFSAERTGGSVSTLTIQRTQQEDSAVYLCASSLELTLGALHFGNGTRLTVT.

The chain couples TRBV6-2 or TRBV6-3 to TRBJ2-7; D call uncertain. Looked up from germline, CDR1 is MNHEY and CDR2 is SVGEGT. CDR3 length equals 12 residues. V was pared by 0 bases and J by 6 bases, with 6 bases between. CDR3 in DNA: TGTGCCAGCAGTTACTCGATGGGCGAGCAGTACGTC. This sequence encodes CASSYSMGEQYV.

The chain links TRBV5-6 to TRBJ1-1; the D gene is possibly TRBD1 (5 bases). V lost 2 bases to trimming and J lost 11 bases, with 13 bases between them. The CDR3 has 12 residues. Germline CDR1 and CDR2: SGHDT and YYEEEE. The CDR3 loop is CASSFTTGGAFF. The CDR3 DNA is TGTGCCAGCAGCTTTACAACAGGAGGGGCTTTCTTT.

The chain carries TRBV13 and TRBJ2-2; D is unclear. Trimming shortened V by 8 bases and J by 4 bases, and 8 bases separated the two germline ends. The CDR3 is made up of 12 amino acids. The germline gives CDR1 PRHDT, CDR2 FYEKMQ (reference sequence). CDR3 protein: CASPGPTGELFF. Here the CDR3 DNA reads TGTGCCAGCCCAGGCCCCACCGGGGAGCTGTTTTTT.

This clonotype was seen a few times. The genes are TRBV11-2 and TRBJ2-3; D is ambiguous. The length of the CDR3 is 13 residues. CDR1 and CDR2 from the germline V gene are SGHAT and FQNNGV. V lost 1 base and J lost 4, with 6 bases in between. CDR3 in amino acids: CASSLVPADTQYF. The CDR3 nucleotides read TGTGCCAGCAGCTTAGTACCAGCAGATACGCAGTATTTT.

This clonotype was seen more than once but under ten times. The chain combines TRBV7-9 with TRBJ2-7; 8 bases are a match to TRBD1. The CDR3 extends over 13 amino acids. The germline gives CDR1 SEHNR, CDR2 FQNEAQ (reference sequence). Trimming took 8 bases from V and 0 from J; bases not matched to a gene: 3. As DNA, the CDR3 is TGTGCCAGCGACAGGGGAAGCTCCTACGAGCAGTACGTC. Amino acids: CASDRGSSYEQYV.

The CDR3 reads CASRGGRYEQYF. CDR3 sequence (DNA): TGTGCCAGCAGAGGGGGGCGGTACGAGCAGTACTTC. The chain couples TRBV6-6 to TRBJ2-7; either TRBD1 or TRBD2 may supply D (6 bases each). This CDR3 comprises 12 residues. In germline, CDR1 is MNHNY, CDR2 SVGAGI (reference sequence). V was trimmed by 6 bases and J by 4 bases, leaving 10 bases between them.

The rearrangement links TRBV5-1 to TRBJ2-1; 11 bases line up with TRBD2. The CDR3 runs 18 residues. CDR1 is SGHRS and CDR2 is YFSETQ in the germline V gene. Trimming cost V 4 bases and J 9 bases; bases outside gene matches: 18. Here the CDR3 reads CASSPRGSGGASFGEQFF. The CDR3 region has the DNA TGCGCCAGCAGCCCACGAGGTAGCGGGGGGGCCTCATTCGGTGAGCAGTTCTTC.

The rearrangement uses TRBV20-1 and TRBJ2-4; D is possibly TRBD2 (5 bases). Trimming took 6 bases from V and 4 from J, leaving 25 bases between them. This CDR3 has 17 residues. Looked up from germline, CDR1 is DFQATT and CDR2 is SNEGSKA (reference sequence). CDR3 loop: CSAPAGPSSFRKNIQYF. For the CDR3, the DNA is TGCAGTGCCCCCGCGGGCCCTTCTTCGTTCCGAAAAAACATTCAGTACTTC.

The table lists this clonotype with a few counts. The rearrangement links TRBV5-1 to TRBJ2-1; a weak D match, TRBD2 (6 bases). V lost 1 base and J lost 5, with 10 bases in between. This CDR3 has 14 amino acids. Per germline, CDR1 SGHRS and CDR2 YFSETQ. CDR3 nucleotide sequence: TGCGCCAGCAGCTTGTGGGCTAGCGACAATGAGCAGTTCTTC. It codes for CASSLWASDNEQFF.

J is TRBJ1-5 and V is TRBV3-1; 9 bases fit TRBD1. This CDR3 contains 15 residues. Trimming removed 5 bases from V and 3 bases from J; junction bases left unmatched: 5. The V gene's germline CDR1 is LGHDT and CDR2 YNNKEL (reference sequence). CDR3 DNA sequence: TGTGCCAGCAGCATAGGACAGGGGATCAATCAGCCCCAGCATTTT. Translated, it gives CASSIGQGINQPQHF.